This T cell receptor beta chain was sequenced in a study of T cell clonality in common variable immunodeficiency. Findings of the study overall: In common variable immunodeficiency, TCR beta chains reportedly carried fewer deletions and N-nucleotide insertions.

The data were produced by immunoSEQ multiplex PCR, yet TCRdb's version contains in-frame clones alone and is incomplete. This sample comprises 16,000 or so clones, none seen once only. The CVID group had fewer than 19 females and about 30 males, mean age approximately 40. Blood came from CVID subjects not ill and not taking immunomodulatory or immunosuppressive medication. This clone was observed at least ten times. The antigen is not known. Germline is not matched at one junction end, which may reflect a read error. The CDR3 extends 3 residues past the end of the read, so its final part is completed from the germline J gene. Germline values: CDR1 LGHNA, CDR2 YNFKEQ. This CDR3 is 14 amino acids long.

Sequenced: peripheral blood mononuclear cells. The chain joins TRBV4-2 to TRBJ2-5; D gene ambiguous. The TCR was taken from a human donor with common variable immunodeficiency. The DNA read from the CDR3 is TGCGCCAGCAGCCAAGACCCGTACCAAGAGACC. Protein sequence: CASSQDPYQET. The CDR3 in its entirety is CASSQDPYQETQYF.